A single sample gave rise to the 4 T cell receptor beta chains below, sequenced in a study of cytomegalovirus exposure and HLA in healthy donors. Primers: 60 Vbeta forward and 13 Jbeta reverse. Data came from immunoSEQ multiplex PCR; TCRdb stores just in-frame clones and leaves some out. The sample lists some 99,000 clones; 69% were seen once. Sequenced: PBMCs. These receptors were collected from a woman between 65 and 79 years old in good health and CMV-seropositive.

The chain recombines TRBV29-1 with TRBJ2-1, with a tentative D call TRBD2 (5 bases). Germline-derived CDR1 and CDR2 are SQVTM and ANQGSEA. The CDR3 contains 14 residues. V gave up 1 base and J gave up 0 bases, with 7 bases separating them. This chain's CDR3 is CSVEVGSSYNEQFF. The DNA for the CDR3 is TGCAGCGTTGAAGTAGGGAGCTCCTACAATGAGCAGTTCTTC.

This clone was observed a few times. The rearrangement links TRBV14 to TRBJ1-4; tentatively, D is TRBD1 (5 bases). CDR1 is SGHDN, CDR2 FVKESK, per germline. V was pared by 6 bases and J by 5 bases, with 10 bases between. The CDR3 is 13 amino acids. The CDR3 protein is CASRRQSNEKLFF. The CDR3 coding sequence is TGTGCCAGCAGACGACAGTCCAATGAAAAACTGTTTTTT.

V gene TRBV30 combines with J gene TRBJ2-2; the match to TRBD1 covers 7 bases. The ends lost 3 bases at V and 4 bases at J; junction bases unmatched: 5. The CDR3 is 14 amino acids. The germline V gene encodes CDR1 GTSNPN and CDR2 SVGIG (reference sequence). CDR3 coding DNA: TGTGCCTGGAGGAGGGGGACAGCCACCGGGGAGCTGTTTTTT. Translation: CAWRRGTATGELFF.

This clone showed up just a few times. CDR3 protein: CASSDRGPYGYTF. CDR3 nucleotide sequence: TGCGCCAGCAGTGACAGGGGCCCCTATGGCTACACCTTC. The V call is TRBV10-2, the J call TRBJ1-2; TRBD1 might be the D (6 bases). V lost 3 bases to trimming and J lost 4 bases, with 9 bases between them. The CDR3 has 13 amino acids. Germline CDR1 WSHSY, CDR2 SAAADI.